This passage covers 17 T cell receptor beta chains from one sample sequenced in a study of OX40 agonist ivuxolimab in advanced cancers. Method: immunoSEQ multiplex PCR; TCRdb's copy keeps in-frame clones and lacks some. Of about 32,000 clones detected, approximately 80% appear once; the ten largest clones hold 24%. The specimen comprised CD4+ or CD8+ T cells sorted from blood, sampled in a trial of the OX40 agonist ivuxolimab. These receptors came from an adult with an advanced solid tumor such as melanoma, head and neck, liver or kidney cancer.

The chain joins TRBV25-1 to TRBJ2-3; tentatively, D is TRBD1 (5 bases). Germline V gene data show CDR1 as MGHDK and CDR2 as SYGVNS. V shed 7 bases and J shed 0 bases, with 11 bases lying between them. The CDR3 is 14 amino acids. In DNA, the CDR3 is TGTGCCAGCACTGACAGCACTAGCACAGATACGCAGTATTTT. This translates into CASTDSTSTDTQYF.

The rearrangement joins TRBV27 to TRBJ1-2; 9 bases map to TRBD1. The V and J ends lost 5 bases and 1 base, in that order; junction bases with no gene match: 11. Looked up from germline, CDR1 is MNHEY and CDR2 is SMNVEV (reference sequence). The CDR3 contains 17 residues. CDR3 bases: TGTGCCAGCAGTCGAGGGACAGGGCGAATGGGTAACTATGGCTACACCTTC. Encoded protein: CASSRGTGRMGNYGYTF.

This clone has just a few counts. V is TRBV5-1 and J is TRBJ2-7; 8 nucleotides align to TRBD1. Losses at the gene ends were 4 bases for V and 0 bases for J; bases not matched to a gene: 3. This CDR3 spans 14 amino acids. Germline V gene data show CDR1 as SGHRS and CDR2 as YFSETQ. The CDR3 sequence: CASSHGQGSYEQYF. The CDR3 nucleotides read TGCGCCAGCAGCCATGGACAGGGCTCCTACGAGCAGTACTTC.

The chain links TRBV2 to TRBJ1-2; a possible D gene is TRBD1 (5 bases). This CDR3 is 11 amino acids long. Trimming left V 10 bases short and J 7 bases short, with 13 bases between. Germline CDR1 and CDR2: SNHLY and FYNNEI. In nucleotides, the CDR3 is TGTGCCAAGGGTTCAGGGACTGGCTACACCTTC. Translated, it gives CAKGSGTGYTF.

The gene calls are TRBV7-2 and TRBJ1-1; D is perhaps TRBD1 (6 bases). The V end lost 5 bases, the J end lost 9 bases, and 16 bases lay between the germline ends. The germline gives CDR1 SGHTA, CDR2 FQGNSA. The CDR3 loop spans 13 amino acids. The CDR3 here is CASSPRAGDKAFF. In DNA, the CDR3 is TGTGCCAGCAGCCCTAGAGCAGGGGATAAAGCTTTCTTT.

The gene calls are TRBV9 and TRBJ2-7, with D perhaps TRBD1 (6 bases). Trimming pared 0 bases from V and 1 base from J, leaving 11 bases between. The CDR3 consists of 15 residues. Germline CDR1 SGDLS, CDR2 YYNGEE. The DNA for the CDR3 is TGTGCCAGCAGCGTAGGAGACAGGCCTTCCTACGAGCAGTACTTC. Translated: CASSVGDRPSYEQYF.

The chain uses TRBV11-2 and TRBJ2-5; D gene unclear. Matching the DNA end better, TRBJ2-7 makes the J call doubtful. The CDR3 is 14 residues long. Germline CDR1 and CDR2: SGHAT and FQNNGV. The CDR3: CASSNLRSSYEQYF. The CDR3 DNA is TGTGCCAGCAGCAACCTGCGGAGCTCCTACGAGCAGTACTTC.

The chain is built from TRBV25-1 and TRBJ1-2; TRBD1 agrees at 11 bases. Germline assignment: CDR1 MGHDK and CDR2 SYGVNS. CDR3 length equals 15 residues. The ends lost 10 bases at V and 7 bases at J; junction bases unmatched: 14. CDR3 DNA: TGTGCCACCAGAACCCCAGGACAGGGGGCGGGTGGCTACACCTTC. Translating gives CATRTPGQGAGGYTF.

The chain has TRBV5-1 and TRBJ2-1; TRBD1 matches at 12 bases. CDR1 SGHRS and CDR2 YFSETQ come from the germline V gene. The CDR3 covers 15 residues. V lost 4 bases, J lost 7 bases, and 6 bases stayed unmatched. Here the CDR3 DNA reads TGCGCCAGCAGCCTGGGACAGGGGGCCGGAAATGAGCAGTTCTTC. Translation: CASSLGQGAGNEQFF.

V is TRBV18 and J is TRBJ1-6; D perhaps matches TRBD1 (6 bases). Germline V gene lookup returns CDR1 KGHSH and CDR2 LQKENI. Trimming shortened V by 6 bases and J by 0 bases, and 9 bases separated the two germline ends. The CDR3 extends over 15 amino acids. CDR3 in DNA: TGTGCCAGCTCGACAGGAGTCTCCTATAATTCACCCCTCCACTTT. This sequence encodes CASSTGVSYNSPLHF.

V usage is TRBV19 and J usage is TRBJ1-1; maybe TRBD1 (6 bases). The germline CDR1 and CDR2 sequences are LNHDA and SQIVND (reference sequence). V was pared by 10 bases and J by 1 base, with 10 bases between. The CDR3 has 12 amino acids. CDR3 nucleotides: TGTGCCACCGGGACACAGAACACTGAAGCTTTCTTT. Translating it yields CATGTQNTEAFF.

CDR3 bases: TGTGCCACCAGCAGAGATTTCAAGGACAGGTTGAATAATTCACCCCTCCACTTT. Translating it yields CATSRDFKDRLNNSPLHF. The chain carries TRBV15 and TRBJ1-6; TRBD1 agrees at 7 bases. The CDR3 length is 18 residues. The junction had 10 bases not matched to a gene; V was cut back by 0 bases and J by 5 bases. Germline CDR1 reads LNHNV; CDR2 reads YYDKDF (reference sequence).

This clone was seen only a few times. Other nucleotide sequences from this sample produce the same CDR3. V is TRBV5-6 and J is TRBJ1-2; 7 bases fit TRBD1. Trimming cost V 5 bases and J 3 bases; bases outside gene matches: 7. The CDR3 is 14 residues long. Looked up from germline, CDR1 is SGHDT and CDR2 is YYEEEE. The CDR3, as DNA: TGTGCCAGCAGTACGAGCGGGACAGACTATGGCTACACCTTC. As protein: CASSTSGTDYGYTF.

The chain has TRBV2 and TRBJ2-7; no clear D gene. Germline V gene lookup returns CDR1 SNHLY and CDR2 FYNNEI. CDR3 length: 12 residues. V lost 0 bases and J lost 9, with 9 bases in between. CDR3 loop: CASSEAQRAQYV. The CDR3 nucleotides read TGTGCCAGCAGTGAAGCTCAACGGGCGCAGTACGTC.

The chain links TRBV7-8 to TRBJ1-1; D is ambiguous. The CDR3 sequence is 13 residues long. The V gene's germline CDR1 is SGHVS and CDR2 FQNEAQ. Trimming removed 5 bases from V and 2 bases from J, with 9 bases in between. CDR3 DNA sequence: TGTGCCAGCAGCCTACGGGGAAACACTGAAGCTTTCTTT. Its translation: CASSLRGNTEAFF.

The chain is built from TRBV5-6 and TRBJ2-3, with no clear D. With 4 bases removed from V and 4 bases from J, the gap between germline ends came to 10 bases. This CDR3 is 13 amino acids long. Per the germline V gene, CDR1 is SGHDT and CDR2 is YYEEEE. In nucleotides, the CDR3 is TGTGCCAGCAGCGGCGCCCCCGCAGATACGCAGTATTTT. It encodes CASSGAPADTQYF.

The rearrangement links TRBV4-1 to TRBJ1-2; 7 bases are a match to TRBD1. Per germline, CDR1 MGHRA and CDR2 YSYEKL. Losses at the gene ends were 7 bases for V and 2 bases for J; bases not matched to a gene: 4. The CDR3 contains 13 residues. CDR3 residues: CASTGTVNYGYTF. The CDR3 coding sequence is TGCGCCAGCACCGGGACAGTAAACTATGGCTACACCTTC.